This T cell receptor beta chain was retrieved from a study of regulatory T cells in long-lasting Graves disease. This clonotype was observed a single time. Its antigen remains unidentified. A much larger clone differs by one base, so this may be a read error. The TCR beta library used iRepertoire HTBI primers with Arm-PCR amplification of CDR3. In TCRdb, the multiplex PCR reads were re-called with MiXCR into one record per CDR3 protein. The table lists roughly 520,000 distinct CDR3 sequences, 12% of them singletons. Sample time point: newly diagnosed GD, antithyroid drugs for less than 3 months. PBMC RNA served as the TCR library source. General study results and limits: Persistent disease was associated with favored TRBV28 usage and with favored use of TRBJ1-2 and TRBJ2-5. It was possible that the small sample size reduced accuracy.

The V gene's germline CDR1 is LGHDT and CDR2 YNNKEL (reference sequence). CDR3 length equals 14 residues. V lost 4 bases, J lost 1 base, and 10 bases lay in between. These data were also filed under a second study, of T cells in Graves' hyperthyroidism and ophthalmopathy. That publication notes: Blood also held most thyroid clonotypes expanded beyond 0.001.

The V and J genes are TRBV3-1 and TRBJ1-1; D is unresolved. The material sequenced was peripheral blood mononuclear cells (PBMCs), taken at new diagnosis, from a patient treated with antithyroid drugs. This receptor was obtained from a woman aged 25 to 39 with Graves disease. The CDR3 spells CASSRSWGNTEAFF. CDR3 nucleotide sequence: TGTGCCAGCAGCCGGTCATGGGGGAACACTGAAGCTTTCTTT.